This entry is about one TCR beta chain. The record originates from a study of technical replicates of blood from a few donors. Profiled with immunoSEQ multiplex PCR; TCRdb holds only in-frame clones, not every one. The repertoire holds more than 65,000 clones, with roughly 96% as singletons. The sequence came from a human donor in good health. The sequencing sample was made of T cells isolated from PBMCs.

CDR3 DNA: TGTGCCAGTAAACCCCGGGACAGGGTGTCCTACGAGCAGTACTTC. Translating gives CASKPRDRVSYEQYF. The rearrangement links TRBV19 to TRBJ2-7; 9 bases map to TRBD1. Germline V gene sequence: CDR1 LNHDA, CDR2 SQIVND (reference sequence). CDR3 size: 15 residues. V lost 7 bases to trimming and J lost 1 base; unmatched junction nucleotides: 8.